The entry below gives a single T cell receptor (beta chain) sequence along with its context. Its antigen is as yet unknown. The data are from a study of long-term antiretroviral therapy in people with HIV. Runs used v3.0 of the immunoSEQ assay and were done at survey level. Some clones are missing from TCRdb's copy, which holds only in-frame ones; the method was immunoSEQ multiplex PCR. Counted here are tens of thousands of clones, 90% to 95% occurring once; the ten biggest clones make up around 3%. The CDR3 has 13 amino acids. The V gene's germline CDR1 is SGHAT and CDR2 FQDESV (reference sequence). V shed 8 bases and J shed 5 bases, with 15 bases lying between them. Study-wide results and limits: ART-treated samples gained diversity yet remained below transplant donor controls.

Here the sequenced sample was unsorted PBMCs, taken 3.7 years after starting antiretroviral therapy. This chain connects TRBV11-1 to TRBJ1-1, with D unresolved. The TCR sequence derives from a woman in her forties or fifties with HIV. The CDR3 is CASGSKSGTEAFF. The CDR3 DNA reads as TGTGCCAGCGGATCGAAGTCTGGGACTGAAGCTTTCTTT.